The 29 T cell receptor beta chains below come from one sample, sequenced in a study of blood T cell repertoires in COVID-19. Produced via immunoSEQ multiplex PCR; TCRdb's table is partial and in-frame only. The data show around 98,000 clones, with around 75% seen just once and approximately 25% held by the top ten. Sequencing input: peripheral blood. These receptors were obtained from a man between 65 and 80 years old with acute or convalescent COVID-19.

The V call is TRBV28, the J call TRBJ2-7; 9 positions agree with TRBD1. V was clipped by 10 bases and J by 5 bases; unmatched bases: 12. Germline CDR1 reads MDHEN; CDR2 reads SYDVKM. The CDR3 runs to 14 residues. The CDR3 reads CATLLPGQGNEQYF. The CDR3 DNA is TGTGCCACCTTACTCCCGGGACAGGGAAACGAGCAGTACTTC.

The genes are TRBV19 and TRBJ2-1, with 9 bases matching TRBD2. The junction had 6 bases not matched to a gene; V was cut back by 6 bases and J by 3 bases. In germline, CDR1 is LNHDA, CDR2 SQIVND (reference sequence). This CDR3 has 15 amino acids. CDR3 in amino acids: CASSRTSDIYNEQFF. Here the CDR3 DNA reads TGTGCCAGTAGCAGGACTAGCGACATCTACAATGAGCAGTTCTTC.

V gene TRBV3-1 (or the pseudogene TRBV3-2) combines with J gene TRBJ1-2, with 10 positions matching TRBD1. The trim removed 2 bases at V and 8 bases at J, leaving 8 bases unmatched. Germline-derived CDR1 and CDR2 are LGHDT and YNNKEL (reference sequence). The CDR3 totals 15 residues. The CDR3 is CASSQWYGQGDGYTF. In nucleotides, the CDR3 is TGTGCCAGCAGCCAATGGTACGGACAGGGGGACGGCTACACCTTC.

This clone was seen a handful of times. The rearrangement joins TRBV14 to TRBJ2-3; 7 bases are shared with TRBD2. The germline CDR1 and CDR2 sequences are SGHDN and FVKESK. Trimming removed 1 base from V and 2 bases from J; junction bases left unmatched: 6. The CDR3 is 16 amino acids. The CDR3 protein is CASSQGGSGSTDTQYF. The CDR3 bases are TGTGCCAGCAGCCAAGGGGGTAGCGGGTCCACAGATACGCAGTATTTT.

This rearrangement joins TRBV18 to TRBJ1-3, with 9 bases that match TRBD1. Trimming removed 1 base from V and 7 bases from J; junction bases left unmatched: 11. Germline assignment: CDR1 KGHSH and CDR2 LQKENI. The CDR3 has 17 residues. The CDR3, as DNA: TGTGCCAGCTCACCACGCCTGCCGGGACAGGGTGCGAACACCATATATTTT. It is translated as CASSPRLPGQGANTIYF.

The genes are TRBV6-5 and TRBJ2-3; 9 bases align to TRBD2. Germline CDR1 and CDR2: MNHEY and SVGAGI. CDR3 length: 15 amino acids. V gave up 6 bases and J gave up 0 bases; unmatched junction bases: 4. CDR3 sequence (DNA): TGTGCCAGCAGACGACTAGCGGAGAGCACAGATACGCAGTATTTT. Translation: CASRRLAESTDTQYF.

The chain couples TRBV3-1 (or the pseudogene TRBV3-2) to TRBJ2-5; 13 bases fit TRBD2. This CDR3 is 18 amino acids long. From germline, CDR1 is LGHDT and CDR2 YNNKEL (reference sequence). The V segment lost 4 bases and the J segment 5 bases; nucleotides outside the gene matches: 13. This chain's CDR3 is CASSLRTSGSDRRETQYF. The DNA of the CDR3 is TGTGCCAGCAGCCTGCGGACTAGCGGGAGTGATCGGCGCGAGACCCAGTACTTC.

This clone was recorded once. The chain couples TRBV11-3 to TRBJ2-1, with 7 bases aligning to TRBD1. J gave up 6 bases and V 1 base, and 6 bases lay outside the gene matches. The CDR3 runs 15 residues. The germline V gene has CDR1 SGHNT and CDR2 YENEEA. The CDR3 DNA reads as TGTGCCAGCAGCTTAGGAGGGACAGACCCCAATGAGCAGTTCTTC. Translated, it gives CASSLGGTDPNEQFF.

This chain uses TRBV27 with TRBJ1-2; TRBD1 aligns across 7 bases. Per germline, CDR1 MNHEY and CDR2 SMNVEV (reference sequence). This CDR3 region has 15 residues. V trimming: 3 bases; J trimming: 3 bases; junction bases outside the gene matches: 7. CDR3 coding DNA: TGTGCCAGCAGTTTCCATGGACAGGCGTACTATGGCTACACCTTC. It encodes CASSFHGQAYYGYTF.

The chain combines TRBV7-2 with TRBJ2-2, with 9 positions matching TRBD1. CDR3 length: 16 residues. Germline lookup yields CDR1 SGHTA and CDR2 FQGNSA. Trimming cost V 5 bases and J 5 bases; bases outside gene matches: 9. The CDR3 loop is CASSPSTGGWTGELFF. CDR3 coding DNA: TGTGCCAGCAGCCCGTCGACAGGGGGGTGGACCGGGGAGCTGTTTTTT.

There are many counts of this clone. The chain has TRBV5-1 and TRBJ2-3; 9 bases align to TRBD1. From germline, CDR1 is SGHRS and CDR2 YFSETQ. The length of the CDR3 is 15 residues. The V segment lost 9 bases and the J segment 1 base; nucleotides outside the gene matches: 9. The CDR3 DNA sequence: TGCGCCACCGAAAACAGGGACAGGGGCACAGATACGCAGTATTTT. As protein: CATENRDRGTDTQYF.

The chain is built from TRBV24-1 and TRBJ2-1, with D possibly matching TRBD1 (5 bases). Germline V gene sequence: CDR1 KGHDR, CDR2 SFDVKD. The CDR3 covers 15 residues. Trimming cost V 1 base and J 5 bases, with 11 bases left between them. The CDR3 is CATSDFVRGDNEQFF. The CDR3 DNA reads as TGTGCCACCAGTGATTTTGTTAGGGGTGACAATGAGCAGTTCTTC.

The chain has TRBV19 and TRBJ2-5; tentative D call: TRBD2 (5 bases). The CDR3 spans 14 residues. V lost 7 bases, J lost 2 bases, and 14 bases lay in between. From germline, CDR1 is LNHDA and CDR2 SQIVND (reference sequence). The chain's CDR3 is CASNTGGSQETQYF. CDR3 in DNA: TGTGCCAGTAACACGGGCGGGTCACAAGAGACCCAGTACTTC.

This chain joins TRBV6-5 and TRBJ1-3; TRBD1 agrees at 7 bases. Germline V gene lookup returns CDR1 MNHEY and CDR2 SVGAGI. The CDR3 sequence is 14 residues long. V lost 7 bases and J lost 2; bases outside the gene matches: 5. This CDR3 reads CASKNRGAGNTIYF. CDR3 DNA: TGTGCCAGCAAAAACAGGGGAGCTGGAAACACCATATATTTT.

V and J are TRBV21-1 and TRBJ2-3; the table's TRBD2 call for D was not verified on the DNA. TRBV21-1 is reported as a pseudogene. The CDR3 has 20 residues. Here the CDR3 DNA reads TGTGCCAGCAGCAGCCGAGACAGGGTTGGACTAGCGGGAGGTTCAGATACGCAGTATTTT. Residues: CASSSRDRVGLAGGSDTQYF.

The CDR3 DNA sequence: TGTGCCAGCAGCGGACGGGGGCTAGCGGGAGCCAACGAGCAGTACTTC. As protein: CASSGRGLAGANEQYF. The J gene is TRBJ2-7, the V gene TRBV5-6, with 10 bases matching TRBD2. There are 16 residues in the CDR3. V lost 4 bases, J lost 5 bases, and 12 bases stayed unmatched. The germline gives CDR1 SGHDT, CDR2 YYEEEE.

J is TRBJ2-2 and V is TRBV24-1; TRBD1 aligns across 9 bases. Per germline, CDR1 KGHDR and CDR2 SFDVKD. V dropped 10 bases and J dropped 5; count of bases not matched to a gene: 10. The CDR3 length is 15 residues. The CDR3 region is CATMSRDRETGELFF. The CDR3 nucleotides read TGTGCCACGATGAGCCGGGACAGGGAGACCGGGGAGCTGTTTTTT.

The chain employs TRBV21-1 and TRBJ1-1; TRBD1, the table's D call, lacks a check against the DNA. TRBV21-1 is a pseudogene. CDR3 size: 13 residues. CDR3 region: CASTRGPNTEAFF. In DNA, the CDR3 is TGTGCCAGCACCAGGGGACCGAACACTGAAGCTTTCTTT.

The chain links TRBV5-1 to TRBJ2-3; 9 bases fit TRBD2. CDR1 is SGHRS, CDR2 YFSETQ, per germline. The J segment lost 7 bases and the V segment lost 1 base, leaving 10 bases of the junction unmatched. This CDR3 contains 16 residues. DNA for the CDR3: TGCGCCAGCAGCTTGACCCTAGCGGGAATGATAAATACGCAGTATTTT. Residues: CASSLTLAGMINTQYF.

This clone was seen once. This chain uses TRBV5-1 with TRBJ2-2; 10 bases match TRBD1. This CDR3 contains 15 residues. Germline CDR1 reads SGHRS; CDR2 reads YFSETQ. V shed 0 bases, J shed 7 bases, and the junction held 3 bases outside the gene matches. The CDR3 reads CASSLGTGGHGELFF. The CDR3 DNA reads TGCGCCAGCAGCTTGGGGACAGGGGGACACGGGGAGCTGTTTTTT.

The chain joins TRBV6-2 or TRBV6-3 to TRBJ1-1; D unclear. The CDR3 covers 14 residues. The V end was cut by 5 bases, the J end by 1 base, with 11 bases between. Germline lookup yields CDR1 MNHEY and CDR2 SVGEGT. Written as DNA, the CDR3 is TGTGCCAGCAGTGACCTGACATGGAACACTGAAGCTTTCTTT. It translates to CASSDLTWNTEAFF.

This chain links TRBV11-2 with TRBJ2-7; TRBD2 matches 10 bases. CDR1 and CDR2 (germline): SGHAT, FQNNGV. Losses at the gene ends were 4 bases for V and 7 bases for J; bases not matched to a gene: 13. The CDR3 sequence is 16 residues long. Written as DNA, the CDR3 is TGTGCCAGCAGCTCACTACGGAGACTAGCGGGTCTAGAGCAGTACTTC. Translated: CASSSLRRLAGLEQYF.

Here the CDR3 DNA reads TGTGCCAGCAGTCCCAGAGGAATGAACACTGAAGCTTTCTTT. It codes for CASSPRGMNTEAFF. The V gene is TRBV27, the J gene TRBJ1-1; unclear D gene. CDR3 length equals 14 residues. V was pared by 5 bases and J by 0 bases, with 10 bases between. Germline V gene lookup returns CDR1 MNHEY and CDR2 SMNVEV (reference sequence).

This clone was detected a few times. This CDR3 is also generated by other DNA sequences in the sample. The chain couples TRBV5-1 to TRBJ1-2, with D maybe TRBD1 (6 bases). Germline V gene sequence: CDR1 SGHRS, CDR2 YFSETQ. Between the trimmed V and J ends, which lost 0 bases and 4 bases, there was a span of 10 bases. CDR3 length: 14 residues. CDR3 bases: TGCGCCAGCAGCTTGGACAGGGCGGGCTATGGCTACACCTTC. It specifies CASSLDRAGYGYTF.

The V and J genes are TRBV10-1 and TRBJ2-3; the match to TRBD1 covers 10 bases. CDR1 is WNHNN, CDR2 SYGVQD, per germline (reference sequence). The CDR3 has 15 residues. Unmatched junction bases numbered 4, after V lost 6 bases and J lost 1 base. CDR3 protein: CASRAGTGGTDTQYF. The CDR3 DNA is TGCGCCAGCAGGGCCGGGACAGGGGGCACAGATACGCAGTATTTT.

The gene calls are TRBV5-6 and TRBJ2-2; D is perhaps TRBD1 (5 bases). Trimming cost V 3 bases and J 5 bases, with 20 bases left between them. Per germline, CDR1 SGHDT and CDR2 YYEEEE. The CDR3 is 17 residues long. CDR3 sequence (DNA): TGTGCCAGCAGCTCCCTAAAGGGGCAGGGAAAAACCGGGGAGCTGTTTTTT. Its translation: CASSSLKGQGKTGELFF.

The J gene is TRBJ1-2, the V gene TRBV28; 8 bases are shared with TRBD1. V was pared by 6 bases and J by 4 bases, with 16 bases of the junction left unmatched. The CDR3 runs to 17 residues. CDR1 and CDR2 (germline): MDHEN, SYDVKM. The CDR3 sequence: CASSRGAGGREIYGYTF. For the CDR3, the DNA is TGTGCCAGCAGCCGCGGGGCAGGGGGCAGGGAAATCTATGGCTACACCTTC.

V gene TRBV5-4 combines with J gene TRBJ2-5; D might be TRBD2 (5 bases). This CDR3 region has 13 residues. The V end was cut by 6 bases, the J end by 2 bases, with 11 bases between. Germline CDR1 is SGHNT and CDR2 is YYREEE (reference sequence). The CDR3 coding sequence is TGTGCCAGCACCACGGCGGGTCAAGAGACCCAGTACTTC. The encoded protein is CASTTAGQETQYF. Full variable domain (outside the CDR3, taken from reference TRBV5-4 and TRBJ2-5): ETGVTQSPTHLIKTRGQQVTLRCSSQSGHNTVSWYQQALGQGPQFIFQYYREEENGRGNFPPRFSGLQFPNYSSELNVNALELDDSALYLCASTTAGQETQYFGPGTRLLVL.

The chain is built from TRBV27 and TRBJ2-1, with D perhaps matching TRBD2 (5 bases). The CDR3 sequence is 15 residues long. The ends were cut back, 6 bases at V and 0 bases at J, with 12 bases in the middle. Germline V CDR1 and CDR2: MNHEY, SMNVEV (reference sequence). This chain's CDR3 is CASRPDWSSYNEQFF. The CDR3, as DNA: TGTGCCAGCAGGCCGGACTGGAGCTCCTACAATGAGCAGTTCTTC.